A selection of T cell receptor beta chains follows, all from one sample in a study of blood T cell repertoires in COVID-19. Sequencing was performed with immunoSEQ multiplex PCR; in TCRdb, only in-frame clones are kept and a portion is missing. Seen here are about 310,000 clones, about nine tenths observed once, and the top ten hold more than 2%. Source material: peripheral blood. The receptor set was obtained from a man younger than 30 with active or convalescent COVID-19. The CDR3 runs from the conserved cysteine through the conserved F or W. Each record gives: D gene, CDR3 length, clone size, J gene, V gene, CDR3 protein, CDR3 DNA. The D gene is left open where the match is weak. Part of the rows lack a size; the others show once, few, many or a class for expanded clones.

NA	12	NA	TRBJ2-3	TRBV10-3	CAIRGDTDTQYF	TGTGCCATCAGAGGGGATACAGATACGCAGTATTTT
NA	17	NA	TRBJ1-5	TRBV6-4	CASSDLNSFTPVQPQHF	TGTGCCAGCAGTGACTTAAACAGTTTCACCCCGGTACAGCCCCAGCATTTT
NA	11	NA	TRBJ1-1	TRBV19	CATTGRTEAFF	TGTGCCACCACGGGGAGGACTGAAGCTTTCTTT
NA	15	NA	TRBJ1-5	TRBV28	CASTWGSHSNQPQHF	TGTGCCAGCACCTGGGGCAGCCATAGCAATCAGCCCCAGCATTTT
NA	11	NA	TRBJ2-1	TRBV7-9	CASSFSYEQFF	TGTGCCAGCAGCTTTAGCTATGAGCAGTTCTTC
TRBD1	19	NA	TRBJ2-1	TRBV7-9	CASSHSDRGQGGPNNEQFF	TGTGCCAGCAGCCATTCGGACAGGGGCCAGGGTGGGCCTAACAATGAGCAGTTCTTC
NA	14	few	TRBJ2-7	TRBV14	CASSQDINSYEQYF	TGTGCCAGCAGCCAGGACATAAACTCCTACGAGCAGTACTTC
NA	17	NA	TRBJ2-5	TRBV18	CASSPYEPGLGEKTQYF	TGTGCCAGCTCACCGTACGAACCGGGACTCGGGGAGAAGACCCAGTACTTC
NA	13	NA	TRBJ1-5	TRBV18	CASSPTNGEPQHF	TGTGCCAGCTCACCAACAAACGGAGAGCCCCAGCATTTT
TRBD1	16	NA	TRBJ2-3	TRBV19	CASSSRRDRINDTQYF	TGTGCCAGTAGTTCCCGCCGGGACAGAATAAACGATACGCAGTATTTT
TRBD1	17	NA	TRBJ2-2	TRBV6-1	CASSAITQGAFSGELFF	TGTGCCAGCAGTGCAATAACACAGGGGGCTTTCTCCGGGGAGCTGTTTTTT
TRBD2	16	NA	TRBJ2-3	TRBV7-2	CASSFSIAGTTDTQYF	TGTGCCAGCAGCTTTAGCATAGCGGGTACCACAGATACGCAGTATTTT
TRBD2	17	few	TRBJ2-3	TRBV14	CASSPSIAGASTDTQYF	TGTGCCAGCAGCCCCTCGATAGCGGGGGCGAGCACAGATACGCAGTATTTT
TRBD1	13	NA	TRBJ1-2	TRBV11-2	CASSSTGGDGYTF	TGTGCCAGCAGCTCCACAGGGGGCGATGGCTACACCTTC
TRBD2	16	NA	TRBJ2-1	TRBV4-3	CASSQVGGGARNEQFF	TGCGCCAGCAGCCAAGTTGGCGGGGGGGCCCGGAATGAGCAGTTCTTC
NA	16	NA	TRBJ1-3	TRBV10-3	CATSGVQDSLGNTIYF	TGTGCTACATCGGGGGTGCAGGATTCCCTCGGAAACACCATATATTTT
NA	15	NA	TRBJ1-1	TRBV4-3	CASSQQSRGVTEAFF	TGCGCCAGCAGCCAACAGTCCCGCGGGGTGACTGAAGCTTTCTTT
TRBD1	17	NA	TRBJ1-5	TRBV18	CASSPVGTGGAGQPQHF	TGTGCCAGCTCACCGGTAGGGACAGGGGGCGCAGGGCAGCCCCAGCATTTT
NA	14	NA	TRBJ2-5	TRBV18	CASSRLTAQETQYF	TGTGCCAGCTCAAGGTTGACAGCGCAAGAGACCCAGTACTTC
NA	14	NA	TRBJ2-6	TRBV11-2	CASDPGYGANVLTF	TGTGCCAGCGACCCGGGGTACGGGGCCAACGTCCTGACTTTC
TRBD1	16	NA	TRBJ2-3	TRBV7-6	CASSLGSGQPTDTQYF	TGTGCCAGCAGCTTAGGATCGGGACAGCCCACAGATACGCAGTATTTT
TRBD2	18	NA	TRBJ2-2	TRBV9	CASSTYLGLAANTGELFF	TGTGCCAGCAGCACATACTTAGGACTAGCGGCGAACACCGGGGAGCTGTTTTTT
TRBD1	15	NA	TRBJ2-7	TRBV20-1	CSASTGTARSYEQYF	TGCAGTGCTAGTACCGGGACAGCCAGGTCCTACGAGCAGTACTTC
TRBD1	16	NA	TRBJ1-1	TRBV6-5	CASSYWRQGVNTEAFF	TGTGCCAGCAGTTACTGGAGACAGGGCGTGAACACTGAAGCTTTCTTT
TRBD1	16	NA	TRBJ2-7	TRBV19	CASSKGRGQGGAEQYF	TGTGCCAGTAGTAAGGGGAGGGGACAGGGTGGAGCCGAGCAGTACTTC
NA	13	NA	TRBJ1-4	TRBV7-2	CASSLEVDEKLFF	TGTGCCAGCAGCTTGGAGGTAGATGAAAAACTGTTTTTT